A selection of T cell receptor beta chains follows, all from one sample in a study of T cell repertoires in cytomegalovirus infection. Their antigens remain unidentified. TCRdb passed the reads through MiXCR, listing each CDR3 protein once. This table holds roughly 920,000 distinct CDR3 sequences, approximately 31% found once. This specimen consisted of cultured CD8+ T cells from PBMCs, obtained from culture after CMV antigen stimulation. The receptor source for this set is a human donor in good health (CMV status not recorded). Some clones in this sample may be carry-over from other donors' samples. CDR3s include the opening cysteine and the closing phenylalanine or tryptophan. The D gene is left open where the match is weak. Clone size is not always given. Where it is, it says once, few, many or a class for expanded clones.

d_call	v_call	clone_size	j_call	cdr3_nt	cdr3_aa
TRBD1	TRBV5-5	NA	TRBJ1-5	TGTGCCAGCAGCTTATTTGGGACAGACAATCAGCCCCAGCATTTT	CASSLFGTDNQPQHF
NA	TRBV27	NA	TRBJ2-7	TGTGCCAGCAGTTTATCAGCACTGGGTTCCGGCTACGAGCAGTACTTC	CASSLSALGSGYEQYF
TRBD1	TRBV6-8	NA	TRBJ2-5	TGTGCCAGCGGCCGGGGACAGGGTCGGGGAGAGACCCAGTACTTC	CASGRGQGRGETQYF
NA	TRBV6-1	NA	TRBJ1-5	TGTGCCAGCAGTGACAGGAGGAGCAATCAGCCCCAGCATTTT	CASSDRRSNQPQHF
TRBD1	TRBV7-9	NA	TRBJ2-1	TGTGCCAGCAACTTAAGACAGGGGGGCTACAATGAGCAGTTCTTC	CASNLRQGGYNEQFF
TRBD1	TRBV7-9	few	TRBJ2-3	TGTGCCAGCAGCCCACGACAGGGAAAAGATACGCAGTATTTT	CASSPRQGKDTQYF
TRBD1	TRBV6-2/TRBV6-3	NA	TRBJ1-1	TGTGCCAGCAGTCCAACAGGGGCTACGGACACTGAAGCTTTCTTT	CASSPTGATDTEAFF
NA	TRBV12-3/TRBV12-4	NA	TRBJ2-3	TGTGCCAGCAGCCCCTCGACCTTAATAGGGGAGGAGGGCACAGATACGCAGTATTTT	CASSPSTLIGEEGTDTQYF
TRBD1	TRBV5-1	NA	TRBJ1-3	TGCGCCAGCAGCTTACGGACAGGGGGAGTTCTGTGCTGTGGAAACACCATATATTTT	CASSLRTGGVLCCGNTIYF
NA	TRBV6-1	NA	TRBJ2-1	TGTGCCAGCAGTGAGCTTTATCTCCCGACCATCCCTGATGAGCAGTTCTTC	CASSELYLPTIPDEQFF
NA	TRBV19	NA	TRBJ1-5	TGTGCCAGTCAAGGGGGTAGCAATCAGCCCCAGCATTTT	CASQGGSNQPQHF
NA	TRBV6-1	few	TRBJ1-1	TGTGCCCTCTCCTCTCTGGGCCTGAACACTGAAGCTTTCTTT	CALSSLGLNTEAFF
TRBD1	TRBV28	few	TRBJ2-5	TGTGCCAGCAGAACAGGACAGGCCGTTACGACCCAGTACTTC	CASRTGQAVTTQYF
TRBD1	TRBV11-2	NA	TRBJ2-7	TGTGCCAGCAGCGATCCGGGACAGCCCATCTACGAGCAGTACTTC	CASSDPGQPIYEQYF
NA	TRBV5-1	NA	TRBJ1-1	TGCGCCAGCAGCTCGCAACCAGAGAACACTGAAGCTTTCTTT	CASSSQPENTEAFF
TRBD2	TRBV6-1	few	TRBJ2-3	TGTGCCAGCAGTGTTCGCGGGGGTCGCACAGATACGCAGTATTTT	CASSVRGGRTDTQYF
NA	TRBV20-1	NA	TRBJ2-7	TGCAGTGCTAGGGGCGGACAGACGAGCCAGGAGCAGTACTTC	CSARGGQTSQEQYF
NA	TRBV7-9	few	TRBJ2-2	TGTGCTCCGGCCGGAATGGGGGGGAACACCGGGGAGCTGTTTTTT	CAPAGMGGNTGELFF
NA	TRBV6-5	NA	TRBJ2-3	TGTGCCAGCAGTTACTCATCGCTAGTACCAGATACGCAGTATTTT	CASSYSSLVPDTQYF
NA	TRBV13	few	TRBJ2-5	TGTGCCAGCAGCGCCCGGGCTTCGAGGGAGACCCAGTACTTC	CASSARASRETQYF
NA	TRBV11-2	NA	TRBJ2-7	TGTGCCAGCAGCCCCCCGGTCGCCAGTTACGAGCAGTACTTC	CASSPPVASYEQYF
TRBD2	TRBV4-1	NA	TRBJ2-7	TGCGCCAGCAGCTCCCGGGGGGGCCCCTACGAGCAGTACTTC	CASSSRGGPYEQYF
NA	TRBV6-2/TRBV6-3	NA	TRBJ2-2	TGTGCCAGCAGTTTATCGCTAGCCGGTATCGGGGAGCTGTTTTTT	CASSLSLAGIGELFF
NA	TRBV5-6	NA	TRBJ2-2	TGTGCCAGCAGCTTGAACAGGGACATACACCCGAACACCGGGGAGCTGTTTTTT	CASSLNRDIHPNTGELFF
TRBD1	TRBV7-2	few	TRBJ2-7	TGTGCCAGCAGCTCGGGACAGGGGGCTCTAAGGGAGCAGTACTTC	CASSSGQGALREQYF
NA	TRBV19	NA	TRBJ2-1	TGTGCCAGTAGGGAGGACACTTACAATGAGCAGTTCTTC	CASREDTYNEQFF
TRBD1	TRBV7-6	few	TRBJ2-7	TGTGCCAGCAGCACCCGGGACAGGGTTGACGAGCAGTACTTC	CASSTRDRVDEQYF
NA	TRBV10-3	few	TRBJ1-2	TGTGCCATCAGTGACGACCTCCGAGGGGCCGAAACCCCTAACTATGGCTACACCTTC	CAISDDLRGAETPNYGYTF
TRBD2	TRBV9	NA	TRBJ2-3	TGTGCCAGCAGCGTAGACGGACTAGGCACAGATACGCAGTATTTT	CASSVDGLGTDTQYF
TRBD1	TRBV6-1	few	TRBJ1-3	TGTGCCAGCAGTTGGGACAGGGGTTCCGGAAACACCATATATTTT	CASSWDRGSGNTIYF
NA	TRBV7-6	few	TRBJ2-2	TGTGCCAGCAGCTTAGGGGCAGGGGGGGAGCTGTTTTTT	CASSLGAGGELFF
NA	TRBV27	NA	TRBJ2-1	TGTGCCAGCAGTTTAGTAAGGGGGGCCCTCCCTGAGCAGTTCTTC	CASSLVRGALPEQFF
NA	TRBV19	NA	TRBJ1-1	TGTGCCAGTAGCTCCCTACAGGGTAGGAGGACTGAAGCTTTCTTT	CASSSLQGRRTEAFF
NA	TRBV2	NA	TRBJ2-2	TGTGCCAGCAGTTGGACCCCTAACGGGGAGCTGTTTTTT	CASSWTPNGELFF
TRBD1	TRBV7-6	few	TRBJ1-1	TGTGCCAGCACCTACAGGGGGATGGAAGCTTTCTTT	CASTYRGMEAFF
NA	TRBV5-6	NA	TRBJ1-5	TGTGCCAGCAGCGGGGGACTGGGGGGCAATCAGCCCCAGCATTTT	CASSGGLGGNQPQHF
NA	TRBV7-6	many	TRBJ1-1	TGTGCCAGCAGCTTAGGCGGGAGGCCTGAAGCTTTCTTT	CASSLGGRPEAFF
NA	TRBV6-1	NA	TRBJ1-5	TGTGCCAGCAGTGAATGGGGCGGCCAGCCCCAGCATTTT	CASSEWGGQPQHF
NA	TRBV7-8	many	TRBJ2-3	TGTGCCAGCAGCTTAATCGGGCCTACTAGCACAGATACGCAGTATTTT	CASSLIGPTSTDTQYF
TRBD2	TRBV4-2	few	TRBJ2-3	TGTGCCAGCAGCCAAGAGATCGCGGGGGGCACAGATACGCAGTATTTT	CASSQEIAGGTDTQYF
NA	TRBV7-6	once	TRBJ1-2	TGTGCCAGCAGGCCCAGCGGGTCGGGCTATGGCTACACCTTC	CASRPSGSGYGYTF
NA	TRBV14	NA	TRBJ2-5	TGTGCCAGCAGCCAAACTTCCTGGAGGCTAAGGTTC	CASSQTSWRLRF
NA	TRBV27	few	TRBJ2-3	TGTGCCAGCAGCCTTACTTTTGGGCGTAGAGATACGCAGTATTTT	CASSLTFGRRDTQYF
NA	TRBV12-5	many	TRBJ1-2	TGTGCTAGTGGTTTGGTTCCGGGACAAGGTTATGGCTACACCTTC	CASGLVPGQGYGYTF
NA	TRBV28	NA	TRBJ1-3	TGTGCCAGCAAAGCCTCCTGGGACATCGCTGGAAACACCATATATTTT	CASKASWDIAGNTIYF
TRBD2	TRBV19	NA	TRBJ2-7	TGTGCCAGTAGTATGGGACTAGCGGCCTACGAGCAGTACTTC	CASSMGLAAYEQYF
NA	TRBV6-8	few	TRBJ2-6	TGTGCCAGCAGCCCCGTCGTCTCTGGGGCCAACGTCCTGACTTTC	CASSPVVSGANVLTF
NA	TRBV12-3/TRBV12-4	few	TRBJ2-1	TGTGCCAGCAGTTTAGCCGACCGTTGGGGGCAGTTCTTC	CASSLADRWGQFF
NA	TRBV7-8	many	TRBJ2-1	TGTGCCAGCAGCTTAGGGTGGGGCGTAAGGGGGAATGAGCAGTTCTTC	CASSLGWGVRGNEQFF
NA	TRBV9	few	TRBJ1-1	TGTGCCAGCAGCGTAGGAAAGGACTTT	CASSVGKDF
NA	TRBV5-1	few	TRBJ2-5	TGCGCCAGCAGCTTGGAAATCGGCGAGACCCAGTACTTC	CASSLEIGETQYF
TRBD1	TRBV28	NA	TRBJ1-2	TGTGCCAGCCGGGACAGGGGTGGCTATGGCTACACCTTC	CASRDRGGYGYTF
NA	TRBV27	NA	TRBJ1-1	TGTGCCAGCAGTTTATCGTCAGGGGCTGCCACTGAAGCTTTCTTT	CASSLSSGAATEAFF
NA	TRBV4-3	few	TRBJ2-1	TGCGCCAGCAGCCAAGATTCGGGCAGTGAGCAGTTCTTC	CASSQDSGSEQFF
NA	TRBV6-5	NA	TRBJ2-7	TGTGCCAGCAGTTACTCGAGCGCGGCCAGTCTCGAGCAGTACTTC	CASSYSSAASLEQYF
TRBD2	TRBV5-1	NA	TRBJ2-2	TGCGCCAGCAGAGGGGCGGGGGTCCGCCCCGGGGAGCTGTTTTTT	CASRGAGVRPGELFF
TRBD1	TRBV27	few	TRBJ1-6	TGTGCCAGCCTAAGGACAGGCTCAAATTCACCCCTCCACTTT	CASLRTGSNSPLHF